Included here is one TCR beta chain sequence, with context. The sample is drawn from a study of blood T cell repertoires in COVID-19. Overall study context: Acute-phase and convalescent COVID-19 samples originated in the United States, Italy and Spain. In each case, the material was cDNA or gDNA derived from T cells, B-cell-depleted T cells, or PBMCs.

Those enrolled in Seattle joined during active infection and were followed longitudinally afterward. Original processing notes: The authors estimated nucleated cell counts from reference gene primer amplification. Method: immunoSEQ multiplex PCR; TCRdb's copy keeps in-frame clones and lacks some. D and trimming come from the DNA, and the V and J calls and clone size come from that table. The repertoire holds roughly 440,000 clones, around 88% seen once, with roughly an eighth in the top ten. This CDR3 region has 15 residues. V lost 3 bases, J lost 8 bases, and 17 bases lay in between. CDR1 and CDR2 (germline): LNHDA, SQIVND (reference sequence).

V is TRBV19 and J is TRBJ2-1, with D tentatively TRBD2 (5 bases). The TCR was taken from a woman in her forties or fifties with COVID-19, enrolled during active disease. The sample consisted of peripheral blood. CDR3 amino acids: CASSIRPGGRDEQFF. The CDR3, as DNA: TGTGCCAGTAGTATTCGTCCCGGAGGTAGGGATGAGCAGTTCTTC.